A selection of T cell receptor beta chains follows, all from one sample in a study of cytomegalovirus exposure and HLA in healthy donors. Assay used: immunoSEQ multiplex PCR; TCRdb lists only in-frame clones, some missing. Of over 75,000 clones in the sample, 85% were seen once. Sequencing input: PBMCs. The source is a young man in good health and CMV-seropositive. The CDR3 runs from the conserved cysteine through the conserved F or W.

CDR3 length	V gene	J gene	CDR3 protein
15	TRBV7-9	TRBJ1-5	CAITQGAGSNQPQHF
14	TRBV7-3	TRBJ1-1	CASSLTQGGTEAFF
14	TRBV10-3	TRBJ2-7	CAIRVAGGGDEQYF
19	TRBV11-2	TRBJ1-1	CASSPIEWSVPTMNTEAFF
15	TRBV7-2	TRBJ1-5	CASSLLGQDNQPQHF
14	TRBV5-1	TRBJ1-1	CASSSVIANTEAFF
14	TRBV28	TRBJ2-7	CASRTTSGRYEQYF
12	TRBV27	TRBJ2-1	CASSASRDEQFF
15	TRBV11-2	TRBJ2-7	CASSQIGQGAGEQYF
15	TRBV5-1	TRBJ2-3	CASSLATAGSDTQYF
13	TRBV28	TRBJ2-3	CASSLQVTDTQYF
17	TRBV18	TRBJ2-2	CASSPDRLAANTGELFF
15	TRBV5-1	TRBJ2-1	CASSFSTGGLNEQFF
18	TRBV7-6	TRBJ2-1	CASSLVPFAGGGYNEQFF
12	TRBV30	TRBJ1-2	CAWSVSGFSYTF
13	TRBV5-4	TRBJ1-3	CASSLTGGNTIYF
15	TRBV6-5	TRBJ1-1	CASSYSDLDRIEAFF
14	TRBV27	TRBJ2-3	CASSLSSGGDTQYF
15	TRBV6-5	TRBJ1-2	CASSYSGTGNYGYTF
13	TRBV19	TRBJ1-4	CASKGTEGEKLFF
14	TRBV5-4	TRBJ2-2	CASSLLAGTGELFF
16	TRBV10-3	TRBJ2-1	CAISESAGGPDNEQFF
14	TRBV28	TRBJ1-4	CASSFGGLGEKLFF
14	TRBV5-5	TRBJ1-4	CASSSGLENEKLFF
17	TRBV5-6	TRBJ2-7	CASSLGTIRYSSYEQYF
15	TRBV27	TRBJ1-4	CASSLKGATNEKLFF
14	TRBV27	TRBJ2-1	CASSLAYTYNEQFF
14	TRBV4-1	TRBJ2-7	CASSASSETYEQYF